One TCR beta chain is described in this entry. Its antigen is still unknown. V lost 3 bases to trimming and J lost 0 bases, with 14 bases between them. The length of the CDR3 is 17 residues. The V gene's germline CDR1 is MNHEY and CDR2 SMNVEV (reference sequence). This specimen belongs to a study of cytomegalovirus exposure and HLA in healthy donors. Notes on the study in general: The productive fraction for most TCR beta V segments was about 90% or about 30% in an earlier analysis. 150 or so TCR beta chains were listed as cytomegalovirus-associated.

PCR involved 60 Vbeta and 13 Jbeta primers. The table came from immunoSEQ multiplex PCR; TCRdb's copy has only in-frame clones and leaves some out. This table holds 150,000 or so clones, about 74% found once. J is TRBJ1-4 and V is TRBV27, with D perhaps TRBD1 (6 bases). Material for sequencing was PBMCs. This sequence was found in a young man in good health and CMV-seropositive. CDR3 coding DNA: TGTGCCAGCAGTTTGGGGGCAGGGTATGCAACTAATGAAAAACTGTTTTTT. Residues: CASSLGAGYATNEKLFF.